This T cell receptor (beta chain) came from a study of tumor-infiltrating lymphocytes in primary liver carcinoma. About the research overall: Tissue type made little difference to sample yields of roughly 3.65 to 7.5 million productive TCRbeta reads.

From about 0.45 ug total RNA, TCR beta cDNA was generated with a primer in the constant region. Three rounds of nested multiplex PCR with slightly modified ARM-PCR produced TCR beta libraries. Investigators reported that the first two PCR rounds, at about 9 cycles each, used TRBV1-TRBV30 forward primers with a C-beta reverse primer. TCRdb used MiXCR to reprocess the multiplex PCR reads, holding one entry per CDR3 protein. The data hold hundreds of thousands of distinct CDR3 sequences, with 50% to 75% observed a single time. For blood RNA, unsorted whole blood served as the source, and germline DNA was extracted too. There were only treatment-naive patients, all with chronic HBV infection. Collected before surgery were 3 to 4.5 milliliters of peripheral blood. Germline V gene sequence: CDR1 SGHAT, CDR2 FQNNGV. The CDR3 sequence is 19 residues long. In regard to this clonotype: The junction and the germline gene differ at one end; a read error may be behind it.

Sequences were obtained from peripheral blood. The clonotype was recovered from a woman aged 25 to 39 with primary liver carcinoma and hepatitis B virus infection. V is TRBV11-2 and J is TRBJ1-1; TRBD1 agrees at 7 bases. CDR3 residues: CTSSSAPDRHTRFFTEAFF. In DNA, the CDR3 is TGTACCAGTAGCTCGGCCCCGGACAGGCATACGAGATTCTTCACTGAAGCTTTCTTT. The full variable domain, rest sourced from reference TRBV11-2 and TRBJ1-1, is EAGVAQSPRYKIIEKRQSVAFWCNPISGHATLYWYQQILGQGPKLLIQFQNNGVVDDSQLPKDRFSAERLKGVDSTLKIQPAKLEDSAVYLCTSSSAPDRHTRFFTEAFFGQGTRLTVV.